The 6 T cell receptor beta chains in this list originate from one sample, sequenced in a study of blood T cell repertoires in COVID-19 (dated by TCRdb to 2018 to 2020). The library came from the immunoSEQ multiplex PCR assay. TCRdb stores this immuneACCESS table with in-frame sequences only. Part of the clones is absent; in the studies checked, under half of the shortfall reflects unresolved V genes, and no reason is known for the rest. The sample table records roughly 140,000 clones; around nine tenths of these occur just once. In total, the top ten clones hold under 7% of the sample. Specimen: peripheral blood. These receptors were taken from a human donor in a cohort sampled during active COVID-19.

This chain connects TRBV5-1 to TRBJ2-7, with 9 bases matching TRBD2. The CDR3 has 17 amino acids. The germline CDR1 and CDR2 sequences are SGHRS and YFSETQ. The V segment lost 4 bases and the J segment 6 bases; nucleotides outside the gene matches: 17. CDR3 DNA sequence: TGCGCCAGCAGCCTCCCTGGCGGGAGGGCCGATTCCAGCGAGCAGTACTTC. Protein sequence: CASSLPGGRADSSEQYF.

The gene calls are TRBV2 and TRBJ1-1; D gene ambiguous. CDR3 size: 15 residues. The ends were cut back, 7 bases at V and 2 bases at J, with 17 bases in the middle. Per germline, CDR1 SNHLY and CDR2 FYNNEI. Here the CDR3 reads CASTLREGSNTEAFF. CDR3 nucleotide sequence: TGTGCCAGCACCCTCCGGGAGGGCTCAAACACTGAAGCTTTCTTT.

The chain uses TRBV28 and TRBJ2-7; TRBD2 might be the D (5 bases). The V end lost 2 bases, the J end lost 4 bases, and 9 bases lay between the germline ends. The CDR3 totals 13 residues. Germline CDR1 reads MDHEN; CDR2 reads SYDVKM. CDR3 protein: CASSLAGLYEQYF. CDR3 DNA: TGTGCCAGCAGTTTAGCGGGCCTTTACGAGCAGTACTTC.

The chain is built from TRBV7-9 and TRBJ2-1, with 11 bases lining up with TRBD1. The CDR3 has 15 amino acids. Germline V gene data show CDR1 as SEHNR and CDR2 as FQNEAQ (reference sequence). Losses at the gene ends were 5 bases for V and 5 bases for J; bases not matched to a gene: 5. CDR3 DNA sequence: TGTGCCAGCAGCCTACGGGACAGGGGGGACAATGAGCAGTTCTTC. Its protein product is CASSLRDRGDNEQFF.

V gene TRBV7-9 combines with J gene TRBJ2-2; the match to TRBD1 covers 9 bases. Germline CDR1 is SEHNR and CDR2 is FQNEAQ (reference sequence). V lost 5 bases to trimming and J lost 3 bases; unmatched junction nucleotides: 10. CDR3 length: 17 residues. In nucleotides, the CDR3 is TGTGCCAGCAGCCCTCACGGGGACAGGGCCGACACCGGGGAGCTGTTTTTT. Its translation is CASSPHGDRADTGELFF.

This clone is medium-sized (0.01 to 0.1%). The V and J genes are TRBV30 and TRBJ1-2, with D possibly TRBD1 on 5 matching bases. V lost 3 bases and J 4 bases, leaving 15 bases between the germline ends. This CDR3 region has 14 residues. Germline V gene data show CDR1 as GTSNPN and CDR2 as SVGIG (reference sequence). CDR3 sequence (DNA): TGTGCCTGGAGGTCTTGGCGGGGGACCTATGGCTACACCTTC. It specifies CAWRSWRGTYGYTF.